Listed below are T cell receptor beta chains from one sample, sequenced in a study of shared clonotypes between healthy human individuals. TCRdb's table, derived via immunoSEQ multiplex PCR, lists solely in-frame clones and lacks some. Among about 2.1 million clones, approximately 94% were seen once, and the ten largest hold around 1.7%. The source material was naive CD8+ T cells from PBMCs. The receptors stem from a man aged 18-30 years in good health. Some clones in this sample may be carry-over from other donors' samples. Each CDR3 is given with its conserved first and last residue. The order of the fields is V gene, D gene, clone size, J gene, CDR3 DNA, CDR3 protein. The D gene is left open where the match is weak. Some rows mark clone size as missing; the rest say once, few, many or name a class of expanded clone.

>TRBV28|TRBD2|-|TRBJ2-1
TGTGCCAGCAGCCCGCTAGCGGCCTCCTACAATGAGCAGTTCTTC
CASSPLAASYNEQFF
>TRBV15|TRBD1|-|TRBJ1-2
TGTGCCACCAGCAGAGATCTAGGGACAGGGGCAGGGGGCTACACCTTC
CATSRDLGTGAGGYTF
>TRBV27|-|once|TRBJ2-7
TGTGCCAGCAGTCCCCCCAGCTACGAGCAGTACTTC
CASSPPSYEQYF
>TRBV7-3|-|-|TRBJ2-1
TGTGCCAGCAGCTTAGCGGCGGCAGGGGATAGGAGACACAATGAGCAGTTCTTC
CASSLAAAGDRRHNEQFF
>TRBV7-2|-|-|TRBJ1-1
TGTGCCAGCAGCCCCCAAAGAGGGAACACTGAAGCTTTCTTT
CASSPQRGNTEAFF
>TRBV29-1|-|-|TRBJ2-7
TGCAGCGTTGGTAGGGCGGTCTGGGAGCAGTACTTC
CSVGRAVWEQYF
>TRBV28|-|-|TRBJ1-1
TGTGCCAGCAGTATCTACAGGGTGAACACTGAAGCTTTCTTT
CASSIYRVNTEAFF
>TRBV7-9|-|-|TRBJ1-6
TGTGCCAGCAGCCTAACAGGACAGTCCCAGGCCCTCCACTTT
CASSLTGQSQALHF
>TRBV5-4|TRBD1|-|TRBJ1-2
TGTGCCAGCAGTACCGGGACAGGGGGCATGCCTAACTATGGCTACACCTTC
CASSTGTGGMPNYGYTF
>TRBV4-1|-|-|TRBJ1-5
TGCGCCAGCAGCCAAGTGGGGACAAATCAGCCCCAGCATTTT
CASSQVGTNQPQHF
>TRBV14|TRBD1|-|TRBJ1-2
TGTGCCAGCAGCCTCCGGACAGGGCAGTTCTATGGCTACACCTTC
CASSLRTGQFYGYTF
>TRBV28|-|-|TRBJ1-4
TGTGCCAGCAGTTTAATTCAACAGATGGGGAAAAAACTGTTTTTT
CASSLIQQMGKKLFF
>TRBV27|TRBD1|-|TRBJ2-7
TGTGCCAGCAGCACCCTCCGGGACAGGACGGGCGAGCAGTACTTC
CASSTLRDRTGEQYF
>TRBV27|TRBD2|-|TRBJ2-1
TGTGCCAGCAGCCATGGAGCGGGAGCATCCTACAATGAGCAGTTCTTC
CASSHGAGASYNEQFF
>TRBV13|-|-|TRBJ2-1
TGTGCCAGCAGCTTACAGGGTAATGAGCAGTTCTTC
CASSLQGNEQFF
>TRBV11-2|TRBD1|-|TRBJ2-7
TGTGCCAGCAGCCCTTCAGGGGGCTACGAGCAGTACTTC
CASSPSGGYEQYF
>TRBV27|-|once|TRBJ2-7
TGTGCCAGCTCCCCGTGGCCATCCTACGAGCAGTACTTC
CASSPWPSYEQYF
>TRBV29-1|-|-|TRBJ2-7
TGCAGCGCGCGGGACAGTGACTACGAGCAGTACTTC
CSARDSDYEQYF
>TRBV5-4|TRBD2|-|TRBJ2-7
TGTGCCAGCAGCTTAGTTAAAACTAGCGGAACCTACGAGCAGTACTTC
CASSLVKTSGTYEQYF
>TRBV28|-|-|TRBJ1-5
TGTGCCAGCAGTTTTGGGGCAGGGGTCCAGCCCCAGCATTTT
CASSFGAGVQPQHF
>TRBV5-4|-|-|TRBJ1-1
TGTGCCAGCAGCTTGGAGGGAAAGGGCTGGGCTTTCTTT
CASSLEGKGWAFF
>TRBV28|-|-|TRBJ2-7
TGTGCCAGCAGTTTAGGGTACGGGAGCCACAACGAGCAGTACTTC
CASSLGYGSHNEQYF
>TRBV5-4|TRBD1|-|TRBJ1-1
TGTGCCAGCAGTAAGACAGGGGTTGAAGCTTTCTTT
CASSKTGVEAFF
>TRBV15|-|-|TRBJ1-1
TGTGCCACCAGCACCCTTCCGAGAGGGGTTAACACTGAAGCTTTCTTT
CATSTLPRGVNTEAFF
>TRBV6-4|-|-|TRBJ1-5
TGTGCCAGCAGTGGCATTTTCGACGGGAGCAATCAGCCCCAGCATTTT
CASSGIFDGSNQPQHF